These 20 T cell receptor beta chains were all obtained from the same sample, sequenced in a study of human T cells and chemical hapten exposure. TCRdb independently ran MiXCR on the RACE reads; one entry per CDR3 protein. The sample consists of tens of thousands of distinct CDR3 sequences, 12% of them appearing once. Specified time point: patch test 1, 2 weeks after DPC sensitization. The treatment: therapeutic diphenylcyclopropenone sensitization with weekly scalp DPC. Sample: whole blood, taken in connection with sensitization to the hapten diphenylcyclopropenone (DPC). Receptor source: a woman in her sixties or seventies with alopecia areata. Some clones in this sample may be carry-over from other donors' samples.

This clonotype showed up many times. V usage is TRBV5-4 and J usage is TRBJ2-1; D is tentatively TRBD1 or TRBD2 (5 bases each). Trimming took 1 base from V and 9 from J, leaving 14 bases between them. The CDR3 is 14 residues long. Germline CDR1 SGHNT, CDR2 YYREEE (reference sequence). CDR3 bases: TGTGCCAGCAGCTTGAGGGGAGTTGTCGGTGAGCAGTTCTTC. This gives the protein CASSLRGVVGEQFF.

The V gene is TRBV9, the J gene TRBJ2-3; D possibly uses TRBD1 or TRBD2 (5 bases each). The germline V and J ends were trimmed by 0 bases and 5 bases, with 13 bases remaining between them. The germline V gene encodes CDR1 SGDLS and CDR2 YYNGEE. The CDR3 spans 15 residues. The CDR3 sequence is CASSVVGASGDTQYF. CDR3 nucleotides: TGTGCCAGCAGCGTAGTCGGGGCCTCGGGAGATACGCAGTATTTT. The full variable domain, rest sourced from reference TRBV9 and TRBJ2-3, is DSGVTQTPKHLITATGQRVTLRCSPRSGDLSVYWYQQSLDQGLQFLIQYYNGEERAKGNILERFSAQQFPDLHSELNLSSLELGDSALYFCASSVVGASGDTQYFGPGTRLTVL.

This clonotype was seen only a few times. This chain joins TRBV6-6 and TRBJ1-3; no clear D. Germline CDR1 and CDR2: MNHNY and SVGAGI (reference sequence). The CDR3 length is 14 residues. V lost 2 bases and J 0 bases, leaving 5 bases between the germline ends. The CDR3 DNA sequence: TGTGCCAGCAGTTACCAGACCTCTGGAAACACCATATATTTT. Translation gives CASSYQTSGNTIYF.

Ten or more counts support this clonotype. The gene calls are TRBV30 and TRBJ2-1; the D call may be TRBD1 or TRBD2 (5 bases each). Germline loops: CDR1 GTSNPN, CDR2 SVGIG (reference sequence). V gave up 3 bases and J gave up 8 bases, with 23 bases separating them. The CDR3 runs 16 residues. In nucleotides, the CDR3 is TGTGCCTGGAGCCCACTAGGGCAGGGTATTAGCGATGAGCAGTTCTTC. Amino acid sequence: CAWSPLGQGISDEQFF.

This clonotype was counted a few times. CDR3 loop: CSVDDGQGVYGYTF. The DNA of the CDR3 is TGCAGCGTTGACGATGGACAGGGGGTCTATGGCTACACCTTC. This rearrangement joins TRBV29-1 to TRBJ1-2; 10 positions match TRBD1. The CDR3 totals 14 residues. Germline values: CDR1 SQVTM, CDR2 ANQGSEA. The J segment lost 4 bases and the V segment lost 3 bases, leaving 5 bases of the junction unmatched. The variable domain in full, with the rest retrieved from reference TRBV29-1 and TRBJ1-2, is SAVISQKPSRDICQRGTSLTIQCQVDSQVTMMFWYRQQPGQSLTLIATANQGSEATYESGFVIDKFPISRPNLTFSTLTVSNMSPEDSSIYLCSVDDGQGVYGYTFGSGTRLTVV.

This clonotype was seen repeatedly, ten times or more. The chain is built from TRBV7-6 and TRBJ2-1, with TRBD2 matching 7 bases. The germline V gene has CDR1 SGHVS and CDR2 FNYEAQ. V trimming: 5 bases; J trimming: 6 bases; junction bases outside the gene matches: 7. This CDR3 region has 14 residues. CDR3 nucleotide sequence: TGTGCCAGCAGCCCTGGGACGGGGGGCAATGAGCAGTTCTTC. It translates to CASSPGTGGNEQFF.

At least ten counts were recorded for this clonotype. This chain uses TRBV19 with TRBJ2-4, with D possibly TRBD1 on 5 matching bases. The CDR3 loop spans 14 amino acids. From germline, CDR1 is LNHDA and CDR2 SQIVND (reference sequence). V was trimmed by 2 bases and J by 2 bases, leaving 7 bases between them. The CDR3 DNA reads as TGTGCCAGTAGTATACAGGGTTCCAAAAACATTCAGTACTTC. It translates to CASSIQGSKNIQYF.

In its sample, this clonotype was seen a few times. The CDR3 DNA is TGTGCCTGGTGGGCCTGGACTGAAGCTTTCTTT. This translates into CAWWAWTEAFF. The chain is built from TRBV30 and TRBJ1-1; D unresolved. CDR1 is GTSNPN and CDR2 is SVGIG in the germline V gene (reference sequence). Trimming took 5 bases from V and 5 from J, leaving 9 bases between them. This CDR3 has 11 amino acids. Drawing the rest from reference TRBV30 and TRBJ1-1, the complete variable domain is SQTIHQWPATLVQPVGSPLSLECTVEGTSNPNLYWYRQAAGRGLQLLFYSVGIGQISSEVPQNLSASRPQDRQFILSSKKLLLSDSGFYLCAWWAWTEAFFGQGTRLTVV.

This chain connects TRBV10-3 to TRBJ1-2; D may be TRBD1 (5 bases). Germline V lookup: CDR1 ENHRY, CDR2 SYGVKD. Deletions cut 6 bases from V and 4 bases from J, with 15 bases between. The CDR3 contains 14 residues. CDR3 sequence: CAIRGQSPSYGYTF. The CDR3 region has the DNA TGTGCCATCAGAGGACAATCACCTAGCTATGGCTACACCTTC.

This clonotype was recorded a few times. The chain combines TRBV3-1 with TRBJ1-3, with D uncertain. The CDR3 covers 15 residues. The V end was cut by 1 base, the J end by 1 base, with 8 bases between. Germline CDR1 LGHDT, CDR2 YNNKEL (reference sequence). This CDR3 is CASSQVVYSGNTIYF. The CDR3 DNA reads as TGTGCCAGCAGCCAAGTAGTCTATTCTGGAAACACCATATATTTT.

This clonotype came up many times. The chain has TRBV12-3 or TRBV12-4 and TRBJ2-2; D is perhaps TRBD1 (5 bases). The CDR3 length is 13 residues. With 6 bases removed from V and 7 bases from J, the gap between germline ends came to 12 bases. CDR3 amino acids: CASSLRVGGELFF. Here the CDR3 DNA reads TGTGCCAGCAGCCTCAGGGTAGGCGGGGAGCTGTTTTTT.

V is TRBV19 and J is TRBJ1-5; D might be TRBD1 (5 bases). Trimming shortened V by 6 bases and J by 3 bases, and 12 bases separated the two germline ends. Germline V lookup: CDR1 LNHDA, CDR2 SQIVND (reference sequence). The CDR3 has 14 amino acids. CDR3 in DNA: TGTGCCAGTAGCACTGACAGAAACAATCAGCCCCAGCATTTT. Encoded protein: CASSTDRNNQPQHF. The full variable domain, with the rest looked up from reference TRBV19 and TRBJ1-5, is DGGITQSPKYLFRKEGQNVTLSCEQNLNHDAMYWYRQDPGQGLRLIYYSQIVNDFQKGDIAEGYSVSREKKESFPLTVTSAQKNPTAFYLCASSTDRNNQPQHFGDGTRLSIL.

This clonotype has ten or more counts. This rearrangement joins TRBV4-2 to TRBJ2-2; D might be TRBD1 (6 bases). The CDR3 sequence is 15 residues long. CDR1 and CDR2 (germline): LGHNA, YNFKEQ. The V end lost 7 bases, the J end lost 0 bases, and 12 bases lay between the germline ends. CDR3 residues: CASTQGQANTGELFF. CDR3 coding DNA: TGTGCCAGCACCCAGGGACAAGCGAACACCGGGGAGCTGTTTTTT.

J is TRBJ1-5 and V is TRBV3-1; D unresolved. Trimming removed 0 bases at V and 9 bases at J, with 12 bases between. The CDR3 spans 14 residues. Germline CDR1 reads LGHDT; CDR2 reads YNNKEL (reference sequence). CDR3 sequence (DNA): TGTGCCAGCAGCCAAGATCTTACAGAGCGGCCCCAGCATTTT. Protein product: CASSQDLTERPQHF.

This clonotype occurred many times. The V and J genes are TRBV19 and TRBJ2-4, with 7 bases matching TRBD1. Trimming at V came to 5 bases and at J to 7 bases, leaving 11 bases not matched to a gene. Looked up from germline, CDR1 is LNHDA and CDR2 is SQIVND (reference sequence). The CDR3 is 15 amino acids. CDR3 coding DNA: TGTGCCAGTAGTTACGGGACAGAGAAAGGGAACATTCAGTACTTC. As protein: CASSYGTEKGNIQYF.

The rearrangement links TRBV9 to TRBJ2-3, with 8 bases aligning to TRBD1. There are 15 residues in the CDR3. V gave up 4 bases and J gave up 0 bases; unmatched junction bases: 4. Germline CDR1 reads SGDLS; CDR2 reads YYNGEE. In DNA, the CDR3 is TGTGCCAGCAGCATCCGACAGGGGAGCACAGATACGCAGTATTTT. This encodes CASSIRQGSTDTQYF.

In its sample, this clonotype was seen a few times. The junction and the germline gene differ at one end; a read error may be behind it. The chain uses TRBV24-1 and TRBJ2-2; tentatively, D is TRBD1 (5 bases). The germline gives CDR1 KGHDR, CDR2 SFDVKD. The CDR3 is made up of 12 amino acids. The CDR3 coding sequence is TGTGCCACCGGTGACAGCACCGGGGAGCTGTTTTTT. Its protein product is CATGDSTGELFF.

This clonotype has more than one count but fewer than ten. CDR3 DNA: TGTGCCAGTAGTAGCCGAACAGCGGATACGCAGTATTTT. Translating gives CASSSRTADTQYF. This sequence joins TRBV19 and TRBJ2-3; D remains ambiguous. From germline, CDR1 is LNHDA and CDR2 SQIVND (reference sequence). Trimming left V 4 bases short and J 6 bases short, with 11 bases between. The CDR3 runs 13 residues.

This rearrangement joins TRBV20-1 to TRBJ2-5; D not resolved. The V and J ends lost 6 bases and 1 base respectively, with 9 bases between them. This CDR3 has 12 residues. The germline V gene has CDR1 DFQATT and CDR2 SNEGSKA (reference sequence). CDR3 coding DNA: TGCAGTGCCCTTACCCTCCAAGAGACCCAGTACTTC. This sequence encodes CSALTLQETQYF.

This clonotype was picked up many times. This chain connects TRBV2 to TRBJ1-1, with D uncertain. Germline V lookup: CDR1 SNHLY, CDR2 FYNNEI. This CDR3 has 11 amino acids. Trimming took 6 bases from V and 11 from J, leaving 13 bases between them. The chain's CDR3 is CASSSMAGAFF. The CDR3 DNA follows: TGTGCCAGCAGCAGCATGGCGGGGGCTTTCTTT. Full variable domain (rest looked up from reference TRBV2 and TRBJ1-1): EPEVTQTPSHQVTQMGQEVILRCVPISNHLYFYWYRQILGQKVEFLVSFYNNEISEKSEIFDDQFSVERPDGSNFTLKIRSTKLEDSAMYFCASSSMAGAFFGQGTRLTVV.